What follows is one TCR beta chain and its context. This clonotype was seen many times. Its antigen specificity is not known. Base-call qualities are not available, and no considerably larger clone is one nucleotide away. This sample stems from a study of early T cells in non-severe SARS-CoV-2 infection (dated by TCRdb to the early 2020s). With respect to the entire study: TCR sequencing used bulk RNA from unsorted whole blood, so alpha and beta chains could not be paired.

Beyond this particular receptor, the publication reports: VDJdb matching was skewed toward anti-spike CD8 responses and likely underestimated virus-specific expansions, missing private and CD4 specificities.

The receptor library was made with 5' RACE. Sequencing instrument: NextSeq 500. To correct for sequencing error and PCR bias, the TCR library protocol tagged individual cDNA molecules with unique molecular identifiers. TCR alpha and beta chains were both sequenced, and the abundances of alpha and beta sequences in each sample were closely correlated with each other. The original pipeline was this. Decombinator V4 was used to annotate TCR sequences for V gene, J gene and CDR3. TCRs were defined as expanded if a significant change between any two time points was detected under a Poisson model with p below 0.0001. Abundances of TCRs were expressed as counts per million after normalisation to the total number of TCRs sequenced in each sample. MAIT TCRs were defined by TRAV1-2 paired with TRAJ12, TRAJ20 or TRAJ33, and iNKT TCRs by TRAV10 paired with TRAJ18. A search of VDJdb, accessed on 1 November 2021, was run for TCRs annotated to CMV, EBV and SARS-CoV-2, with TCRs annotated for multiple antigens excluded. TCRdb applied fastp at Q25 and MiXCR to the public reads, then kept only in-frame beta chains. Every entry covers one CDR3 protein and lists the most common genes and DNA from its rows. What appears here as the V and J calls and clone size reflects TCRdb's work, not the paper's. The sample table lists fewer than 80,000 distinct CDR3 sequences, about 11% of them with a count of one. The ten largest clones take up around 12% of the sample.

A case-control design nested within a healthcare worker cohort in London, UK, was used, with weekly nasopharyngeal swab PCR tests and blood sampling performed. Healthcare workers were recruited between 23 and 31 March 2020, during the week of the UK lockdown, and were followed weekly for up to about 15 weeks. Unmatched junction bases come to 7, with V trimmed by 8 bases and J by 4 bases. The CDR3 numbers 14 residues from cysteine through phenylalanine. The sequence is cut down to CDR3 DNA, 42 bases in frame from base 1. The germline V gene (reference sequence) gives CDR1 as SEHNR and CDR2 as FQNEAQ.

The clonotype was recovered from an adult who was a healthcare worker with PCR-confirmed SARS-CoV-2 infection or an uninfected control (not recorded which). Sequencing used whole blood, obtained at baseline. The receptor chain draws on TRBV7-9 and TRBJ1-4, with TRBD1 matching 7 junction bases. The sequence in DNA is TGTGCCAGCCAGGGGGGCCAGATTAATGAAAAACTGTTTTTT. It specifies CASQGGQINEKLFF. With the rest looked up from the reference TRBV7-9 and TRBJ1-4 genes rather than sequenced, the full variable domain is DTGVSQNPRHKITKRGQNVTFRCDPISEHNRLYWYRQTLGQGPEFLTYFQNEAQLEKSRLLSDRFSAERPKGSFSTLEIQRTEQGDSAMYLCASQGGQINEKLFFGSGTQLSVL.